Sequencing of this T cell receptor (beta chain) was carried out in a study of blood T cell repertoires in COVID-19. Study as a whole: The United States, Italy and Spain supplied acute and convalescent COVID-19 samples. T cells, B-cell-depleted T cells, or PBMCs supplied cDNA or gDNA.

Germline CDR1 reads SGHNT; CDR2 reads YENEEA. Trimming pared 4 bases from V and 3 bases from J, leaving 7 bases between. The length of the CDR3 is 13 residues. Methods used by the authors: For nucleated cells, counts were estimated from reference gene primer amplification. Method: immunoSEQ multiplex PCR; TCRdb's copy keeps in-frame clones and lacks some. The V and J calls and clone size are taken from that table; D and trimming were inferred from the DNA. The table shows over 10,000 clones, with around 79% occurring only once. This clonotype was sampled from a man older than 75 with acute or convalescent COVID-19. The J gene is TRBJ2-1, the V gene TRBV11-3; D uncertain. The sample was peripheral blood. CDR3 loop: CASSSNSYNEQFF. The CDR3, as DNA: TGTGCCAGCAGCTCGAACAGCTACAATGAGCAGTTCTTC.